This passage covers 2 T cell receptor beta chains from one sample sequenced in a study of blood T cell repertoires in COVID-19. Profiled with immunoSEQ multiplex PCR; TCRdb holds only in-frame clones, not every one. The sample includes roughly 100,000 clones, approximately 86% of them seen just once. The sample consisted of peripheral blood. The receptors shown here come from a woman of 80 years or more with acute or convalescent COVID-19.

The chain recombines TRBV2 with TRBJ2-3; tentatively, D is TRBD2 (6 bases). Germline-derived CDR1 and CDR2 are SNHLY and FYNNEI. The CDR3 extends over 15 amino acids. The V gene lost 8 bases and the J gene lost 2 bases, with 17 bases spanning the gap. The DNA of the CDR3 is TGTGCCAGCTCGGGGGTGGGGACTCTCACAGATACGCAGTATTTT. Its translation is CASSGVGTLTDTQYF. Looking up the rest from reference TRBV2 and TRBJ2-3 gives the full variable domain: EPEVTQTPSHQVTQMGQEVILRCVPISNHLYFYWYRQILGQKVEFLVSFYNNEISEKSEIFDDQFSVERPDGSNFTLKIRSTKLEDSAMYFCASSGVGTLTDTQYFGPGTRLTVL.

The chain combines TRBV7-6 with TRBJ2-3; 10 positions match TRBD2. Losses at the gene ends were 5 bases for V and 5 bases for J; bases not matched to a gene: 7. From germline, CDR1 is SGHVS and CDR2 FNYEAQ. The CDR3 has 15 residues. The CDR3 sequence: CASSISGGKKDTQYF. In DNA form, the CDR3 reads TGTGCCAGCAGCATTAGCGGGGGGAAGAAAGATACGCAGTATTTT.